This T cell receptor (beta chain) was profiled in a study of shared clonotypes between healthy human individuals. Looking at the study overall: Donors were a couple of women and a few men aged 18 to 49.

A single count supports this clone. No antigen is known for it. This CDR3 spans 16 amino acids. The V end was cut by 3 bases, the J end by 5 bases, with 19 bases between. The germline V gene has CDR1 MNHEY and CDR2 SVGAGI. Approximately 30,000 T cell genomes (approximately 0.2 ug DNA) went into each sorted-subset replicate. Produced via immunoSEQ multiplex PCR; TCRdb's table is partial and in-frame only. The sample contains more than 2 million clones, approximately 94% of which appear only once. The study's findings and limits: A few donors shared about 4.8% of their naive CD4 clonotypes.

Sequencing used naive CD4+ T cells sorted from blood. Subset meaning: CD45RA+ positively selected. The gene calls are TRBV6-5 and TRBJ1-2, with a possible D match to TRBD1 (6 bases). The source is a young man in good health. The CDR3 spells CASSYRTGTKGYGYTF. CDR3 bases: TGTGCCAGCAGTTATCGAACCGGGACAAAGGGGTATGGCTACACCTTC.